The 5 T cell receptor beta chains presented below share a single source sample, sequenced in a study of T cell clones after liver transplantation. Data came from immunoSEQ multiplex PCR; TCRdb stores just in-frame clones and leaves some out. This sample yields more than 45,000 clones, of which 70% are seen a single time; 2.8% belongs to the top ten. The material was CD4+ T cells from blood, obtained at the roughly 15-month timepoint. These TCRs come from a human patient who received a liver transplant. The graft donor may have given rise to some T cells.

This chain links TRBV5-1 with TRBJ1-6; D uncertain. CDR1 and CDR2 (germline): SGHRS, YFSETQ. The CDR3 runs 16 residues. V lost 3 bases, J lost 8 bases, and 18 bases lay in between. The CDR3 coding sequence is TGCGCCAGCAGCTCCACCCCCGGGAGCAGAGATTCACCCCTCCACTTT. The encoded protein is CASSSTPGSRDSPLHF.

CDR3 sequence (DNA): TGTGCCAGCAGCCCCGGGGCTAGCGGCGGCCGTACGCAGTATTTT. This gives the protein CASSPGASGGRTQYF. V is TRBV5-6 and J is TRBJ2-3; 7 positions match TRBD2. The CDR3 runs 15 residues. J was trimmed by 8 bases and V by 4 bases; bases with no gene match: 13. Germline-derived CDR1 and CDR2 are SGHDT and YYEEEE.

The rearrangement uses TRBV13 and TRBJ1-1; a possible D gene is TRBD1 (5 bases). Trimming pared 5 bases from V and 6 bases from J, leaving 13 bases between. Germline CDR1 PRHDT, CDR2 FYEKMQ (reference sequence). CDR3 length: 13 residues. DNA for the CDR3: TGTGCCAGCAGCCCCGGAGGGACCGCTGAAGCTTTCTTT. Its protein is CASSPGGTAEAFF.

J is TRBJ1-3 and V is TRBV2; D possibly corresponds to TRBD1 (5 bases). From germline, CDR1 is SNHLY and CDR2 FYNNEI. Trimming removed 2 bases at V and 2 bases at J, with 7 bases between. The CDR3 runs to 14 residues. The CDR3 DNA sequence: TGTGCCAGCAGTGAATCAGGGACTGGAAACACCATATATTTT. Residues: CASSESGTGNTIYF.

This CDR3 reads CASSLLLRTASNEKLFF. The CDR3 bases are TGTGCCAGCTCACTGCTTTTACGGACAGCCTCTAATGAAAAACTGTTTTTT. The chain joins TRBV18 to TRBJ1-4, with D perhaps TRBD1 (6 bases). CDR1 and CDR2 (germline): KGHSH, LQKENI. The CDR3 covers 17 residues. Trimming removed 4 bases at V and 3 bases at J, with 18 bases between. Together with reference TRBV18 and TRBJ1-4, the CDR3 gives the full variable domain: NAGVMQNPRHLVRRRGQEARLRCSPMKGHSHVYWYRQLPEEGLKFMVYLQKENIIDESGMPKERFSAEFPKEGPSILRIQQVVRGDSAAYFCASSLLLRTASNEKLFFGSGTQLSVL.